A single sample gave rise to the 13 T cell receptor beta chains below, sequenced in a study of identical twins. TCRdb redid the calling of the 5' RACE reads with MiXCR, one entry per CDR3 protein. Here the sample spans more than 1.5 million distinct CDR3 sequences, about 30% being singletons. Sequenced sample: cord blood. The origin of the receptors is a newborn girl in good health.

In its sample, this clonotype was seen a few times. The chain joins TRBV4-2 to TRBJ2-3; TRBD2 matches at 7 bases. CDR1 and CDR2 from the germline V gene are LGHNA and YNFKEQ. The CDR3 consists of 14 residues. V gave up 4 bases and J gave up 6 bases; unmatched junction bases: 7. The CDR3, as DNA: TGTGCCAGCAGCCGGGGGGGAGATGGCGATACGCAGTATTTT. It specifies CASSRGGDGDTQYF.

V usage is TRBV5-5 and J usage is TRBJ2-3; the D gene is possibly TRBD2 (6 bases). V was clipped by 4 bases and J by 2 bases, with 20 bases between them. Germline V CDR1 and CDR2: SGHKS, YYEKEE (reference sequence). The CDR3 covers 17 residues. The CDR3, as DNA: TGTGCCAGCAGCCCGCCGTTCGGTAGCGGAAACACAGATACGCAGTATTTT. It specifies CASSPPFGSGNTDTQYF. The variable domain in full, completed from reference TRBV5-5 and TRBJ2-3, reads DAGVTQSPTHLIKTRGQQVTLRCSPISGHKSVSWYQQVLGQGPQFIFQYYEKEERGRGNFPDRFSARQFPNYSSELNVNALLLGDSALYLCASSPPFGSGNTDTQYFGPGTRLTVL.

The chain has TRBV20-1 and TRBJ1-5; TRBD1 might be the D (6 bases). Deletions cut 3 bases from V and 7 bases from J, with 16 bases between. CDR1 is DFQATT, CDR2 SNEGSKA, per germline (reference sequence). The CDR3 runs to 14 residues. The CDR3 nucleotides read TGCAGTGCTAGTGTCGGGGGCTTTAACCAGCCCCAGCATTTT. Protein product: CSASVGGFNQPQHF.

This clonotype has just a few counts. The genes are TRBV2 and TRBJ2-2, with TRBD2 matching over 11 bases. This CDR3 has 16 amino acids. Germline V gene sequence: CDR1 SNHLY, CDR2 FYNNEI. V lost 3 bases to trimming and J lost 7 bases; unmatched junction nucleotides: 7. CDR3 bases: TGTGCCAGCAGTGAGGGACTAGCGGCCGTAGGCGGGGAGCTGTTTTTT. Translating it yields CASSEGLAAVGGELFF.

This clonotype was seen only a few times. This sequence joins TRBV3-1 and TRBJ1-6; D perhaps matches TRBD1 (5 bases). Deletions cut 1 base from V and 8 bases from J, with 15 bases between. CDR3 length equals 16 residues. Germline CDR1 reads LGHDT; CDR2 reads YNNKEL (reference sequence). In DNA, the CDR3 is TGTGCCAGCAGCCAAGGTGGGGCCTTGACGTATTCACCCCTCCACTTT. Its translation is CASSQGGALTYSPLHF.

The chain recombines TRBV27 with TRBJ2-1, with D unresolved. The CDR3 sequence is 14 residues long. Trimming removed 0 bases at V and 8 bases at J, with 11 bases between. Per the germline V gene, CDR1 is MNHEY and CDR2 is SMNVEV (reference sequence). The CDR3 coding sequence is TGTGCCAGCAGTTTATCTGCGAGTGGGTATGAGCAGTTCTTC. Amino acid sequence: CASSLSASGYEQFF.

The gene calls are TRBV20-1 and TRBJ2-7, with D perhaps given as TRBD1 or TRBD2 (6 bases each). The V and J ends lost 0 bases and 2 bases respectively, with 11 bases between them. This CDR3 contains 14 residues. Per germline, CDR1 DFQATT and CDR2 SNEGSKA (reference sequence). The CDR3 DNA sequence: TGCAGTGCTAGAGAGGTCGGGGGCCCCTACGAGCAGTACTTC. Amino acids: CSAREVGGPYEQYF.

This clonotype was counted between two and nine times. This chain joins TRBV6-6 and TRBJ2-7; either TRBD1 or TRBD2 may supply D (5 bases each). Deletions cut 2 bases from V and 2 bases from J, with 10 bases between. The CDR3 is 14 amino acids. Germline values: CDR1 MNHNY, CDR2 SVGAGI (reference sequence). In nucleotides, the CDR3 is TGTGCCAGCAGTTACCTGAGGGGTGCCTACGAGCAGTACTTC. This sequence encodes CASSYLRGAYEQYF.

This clonotype turned up a few times. The gene calls are TRBV11-2 and TRBJ1-6, with D uncertain. The germline V gene has CDR1 SGHAT and CDR2 FQNNGV. The CDR3 is 13 amino acids. The V gene lost 0 bases and the J gene lost 8 bases, with 5 bases spanning the gap. The CDR3 loop is CASSLEGYSPLHF. The CDR3 DNA is TGTGCCAGCAGCTTAGAGGGTTATTCACCCCTCCACTTT.

Many counts were recorded for this clonotype. The gene calls are TRBV5-1 and TRBJ1-2; 7 bases fit TRBD1. V gave up 4 bases and J gave up 7 bases; unmatched junction bases: 4. The CDR3 runs 12 residues. Germline V gene lookup returns CDR1 SGHRS and CDR2 YFSETQ. CDR3 region: CASSRPGGGYTF. CDR3 bases: TGCGCCAGCAGCAGGCCAGGGGGTGGCTACACCTTC.

This clonotype was found many times. The chain couples TRBV10-3 to TRBJ2-7; D uncertain. Germline assignment: CDR1 ENHRY and CDR2 SYGVKD. Between the trimmed V and J ends, which lost 2 bases and 1 base, there was a span of 3 bases. CDR3 length: 12 amino acids. The DNA for the CDR3 is TGTGCCATCAGTGAGCTGTCCTACGAGCAGTACTTC. Translated, it gives CAISELSYEQYF.

This clonotype was found a few times. The V call is TRBV10-3, the J call TRBJ1-1; D unresolved. There are 15 residues in the CDR3. CDR1 and CDR2 from the germline V gene are ENHRY and SYGVKD. The V end was cut by 2 bases, the J end by 1 base, with 11 bases between. CDR3 in amino acids: CAISEPSPGNTEAFF. The CDR3 DNA reads as TGTGCCATCAGTGAGCCCTCACCGGGGAACACTGAAGCTTTCTTT.

This sequence joins TRBV3-1 and TRBJ1-2; D gene unclear. Germline V gives CDR1 LGHDT, CDR2 YNNKEL (reference sequence). The CDR3 length is 16 residues. With 0 bases removed from V and 6 bases from J, the gap between germline ends came to 17 bases. The CDR3 loop is CASSQDHKGPTDGYTF. CDR3 sequence (DNA): TGTGCCAGCAGCCAAGATCATAAGGGTCCGACTGATGGCTACACCTTC.